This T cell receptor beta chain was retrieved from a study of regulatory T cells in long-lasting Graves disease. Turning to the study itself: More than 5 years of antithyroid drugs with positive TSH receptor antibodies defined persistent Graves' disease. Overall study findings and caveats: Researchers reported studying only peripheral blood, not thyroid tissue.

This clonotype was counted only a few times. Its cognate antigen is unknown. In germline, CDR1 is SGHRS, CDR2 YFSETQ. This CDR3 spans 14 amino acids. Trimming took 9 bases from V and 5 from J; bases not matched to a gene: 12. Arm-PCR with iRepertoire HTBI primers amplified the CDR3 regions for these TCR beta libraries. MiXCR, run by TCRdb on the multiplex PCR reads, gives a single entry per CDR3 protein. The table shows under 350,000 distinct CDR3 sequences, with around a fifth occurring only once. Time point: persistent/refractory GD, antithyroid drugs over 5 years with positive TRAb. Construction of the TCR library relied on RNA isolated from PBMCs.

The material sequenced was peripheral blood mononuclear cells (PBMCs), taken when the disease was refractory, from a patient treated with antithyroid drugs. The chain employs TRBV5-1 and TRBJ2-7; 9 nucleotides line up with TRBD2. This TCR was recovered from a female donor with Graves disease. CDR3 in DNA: TGCGCCACCTTCACGGGATTAGCGGGAGACGAGCAGTACTTC. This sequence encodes CATFTGLAGDEQYF.